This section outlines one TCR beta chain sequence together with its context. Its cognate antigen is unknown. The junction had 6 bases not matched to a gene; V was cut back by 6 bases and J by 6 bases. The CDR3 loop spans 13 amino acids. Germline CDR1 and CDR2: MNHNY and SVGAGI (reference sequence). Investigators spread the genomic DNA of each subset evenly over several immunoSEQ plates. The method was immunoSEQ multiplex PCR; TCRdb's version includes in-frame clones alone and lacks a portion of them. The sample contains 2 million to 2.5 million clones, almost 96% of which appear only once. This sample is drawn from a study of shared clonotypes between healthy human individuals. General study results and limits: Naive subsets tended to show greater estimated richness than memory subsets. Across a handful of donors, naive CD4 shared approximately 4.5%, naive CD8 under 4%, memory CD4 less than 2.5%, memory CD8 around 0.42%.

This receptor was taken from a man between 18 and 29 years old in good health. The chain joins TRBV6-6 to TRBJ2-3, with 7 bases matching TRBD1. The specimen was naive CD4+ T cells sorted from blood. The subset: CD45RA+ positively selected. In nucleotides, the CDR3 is TGTGCCAGCAGCCCGACAGGGCCGGATACGCAGTATTTT. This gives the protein CASSPTGPDTQYF.